This T cell receptor beta chain came from a study of T cell repertoires in cytomegalovirus infection. About the study: Through public TCR beta signatures, both CMV infection and matching HLA type were indicated. Study-level findings and limits: Predominance within the ex vivo response was attributable to HLA-C-restricted CMV-specific TCR beta clonotypes. Summed public TCR beta family frequency identified CMV carriers bearing the relevant HLA.

The CDR3 runs 13 residues. Trimming shortened V by 5 bases and J by 0 bases, and 5 bases separated the two germline ends. The germline gives CDR1 MNHNS, CDR2 SASEGT. This clonotype was seen many times. The antigen remains unidentified. One entry per CDR3 protein, called by TCRdb with MiXCR from the reads. The sample lists about 330,000 distinct CDR3 sequences, 9% to 9.5% occurring once. This chain connects TRBV6-1 to TRBJ1-5; D remains ambiguous. The sequencing input was PBMCs. The origin of this receptor is a human donor in good health (CMV status not recorded). Some clones in this sample may be carry-over from other donors' samples. CDR3 region: CASSLRSNQPQHF. The CDR3 DNA reads TGTGCCAGCAGTTTACGTAGCAATCAGCCCCAGCATTTT.